Reported below is one TCR beta chain. TCRdb reprocessed the RT-PCR reads with MiXCR, giving one entry per CDR3 protein. The sample records about 680,000 distinct CDR3 sequences, 13% to 15% being singletons. The V gene's germline CDR1 is SGHTA and CDR2 FQGNSA. V was clipped by 5 bases and J by 5 bases; unmatched bases: 9. CDR3 length: 15 residues. J is TRBJ1-5 and V is TRBV7-2; 7 bases are a match to TRBD1. Sequencing was performed on memory CD4+ T cells from blood. This TCR was sampled from a female donor in good health, serving as a healthy control. CDR3 in amino acids: CASSQQGLGYQPQHF. The CDR3 region has the DNA TGTGCCAGCAGCCAACAGGGGCTCGGTTATCAGCCCCAGCATTTT.